This paragraph reports one TCR beta chain. The data stem from a study of shared clonotypes between healthy human individuals. Clones were sequenced by immunoSEQ multiplex PCR, and TCRdb holds only the in-frame ones, with some missing. This sample has about 2.3 million clones, with over 85% found just once. Germline values: CDR1 MNHEY, CDR2 SMNVEV (reference sequence). This CDR3 has 15 residues. V shed 4 bases, J shed 1 base, and the junction held 6 bases outside the gene matches. The source material was naive CD4+ T cells from PBMCs. Described subset: CD45RA+ positively selected. The genes are TRBV27 and TRBJ1-2; 7 bases agree with TRBD1. The source is a young man in good health. Some clones in this sample may be carry-over from other donors' samples. The CDR3 DNA reads TGTGCCAGCAGTTCTACCGGGACAGTTAACTATGGCTACACCTTC. Its protein is CASSSTGTVNYGYTF.